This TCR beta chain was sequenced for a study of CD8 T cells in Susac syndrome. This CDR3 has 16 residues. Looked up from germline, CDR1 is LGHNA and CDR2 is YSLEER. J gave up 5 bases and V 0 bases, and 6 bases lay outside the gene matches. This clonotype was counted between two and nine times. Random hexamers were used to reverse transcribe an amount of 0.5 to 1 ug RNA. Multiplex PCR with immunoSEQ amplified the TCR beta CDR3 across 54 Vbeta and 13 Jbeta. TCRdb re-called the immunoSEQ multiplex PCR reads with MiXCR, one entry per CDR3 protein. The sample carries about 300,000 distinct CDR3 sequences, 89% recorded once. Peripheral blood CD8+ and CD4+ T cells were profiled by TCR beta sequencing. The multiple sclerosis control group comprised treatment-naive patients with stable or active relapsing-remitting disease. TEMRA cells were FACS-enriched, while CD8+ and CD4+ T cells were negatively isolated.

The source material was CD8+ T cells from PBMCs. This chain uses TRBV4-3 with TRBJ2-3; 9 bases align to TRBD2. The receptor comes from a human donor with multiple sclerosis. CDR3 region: CASSQDPAGGQDTQYF. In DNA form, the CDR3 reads TGCGCCAGCAGCCAAGATCCGGCGGGGGGGCAAGATACGCAGTATTTT.